This TCR beta chain was sequenced in a study of T cells after yellow fever vaccination. This clonotype was counted many times. TCRdb processed the 5' RACE reads anew with MiXCR; each CDR3 protein has one entry. The table includes fewer than 450,000 distinct CDR3 sequences, 3.5% to 4.5% detected once. The sequence was obtained from a man younger than 30 who received the YFV17D yellow fever vaccine. The sample in question was PBMCs, obtained 5 days after the yellow fever booster vaccination.

The CDR3 is CASRPSNTGELFF. The CDR3 DNA sequence: TGTGCCAGCAGGCCTTCGAACACCGGGGAGCTGTTTTTT. The chain links TRBV19 to TRBJ2-2; the D is unclear. The V end lost 9 bases, the J end lost 0 bases, and 8 bases lay between the germline ends. CDR3 length: 13 residues. Germline V CDR1 and CDR2: LNHDA, SQIVND (reference sequence).